This T cell receptor (beta chain) was identified during a study of shared T cell receptors in the human thymus (dated by TCRdb to the early 2020s). Some background on the complete study: The study examined how the human thymus generates shared, self-reactive T-cell receptor alpha chains.

The protocol used for the library was the immunoSEQ multiplex PCR assay. Sourced from immuneACCESS, this table was stored by TCRdb with only in-frame sequences that have V and J called. A share of the clones is absent; for the studies checked, an unresolved V gene accounts for under half, and the remainder has no known explanation. This sample is represented by roughly 560,000 clones; 70% to 80% of them were singletons. The ten largest clones capture about 0.014% of the sample. Trimmed from V: 4 bases; trimmed from J: 4 bases; junction bases lacking a gene match: 13. The germline V gene encodes CDR1 MNHEY and CDR2 SMNVEV (reference sequence). The CDR3 contains 17 residues, cysteine and phenylalanine counted. The entry retains the CDR3 DNA only, 51 bases that are in frame from base 1. For this clone: Its antigen is not yet known. Base qualities were left out, and no much larger clone turns up one base away.

These data also featured in a second study, about human thymus T cells. The second study reports: Donors were immunologically healthy infants undergoing open corrective cardiac surgery for congenital heart defects in Finland. Thymus tissue was obtained as surgical resects removed during corrective cardiac surgery. Both the thymic and the peripheral blood repertoires appeared to show biased V and J gene segment usage. The related research found that thymic TCR repertoires overlapped highly between unrelated individuals. The study used under 10 infant thymus samples plus four related peripheral blood samples to characterize TCR alpha and beta repertoires. Donor ages ranging from roughly 6 to 244 days were recorded, and over 5 male and a couple of female infants were included in the cohort. Thymocytes were released mechanically from tissue and stored at -70 °C as pellets of roughly 9-32 million cells. A QIAsymphony instrument was used to extract genomic DNA from frozen cell pellets. The immunoSEQ multiplex PCR assay was used to amplify the TCRB and TCRAD loci from a standardized quantity of quality-controlled genomic DNA. The amplicons covered the V(D)J region and were long enough to include the CDR3 and to identify the V and J genes. Through the commercial immunoSEQ service, the amplicons were sequenced on an Illumina platform. Primer bias and sequencing errors were corrected as previously described, and TCRAD and TCRB were defined on the basis of the IMGT database. immunoSEQ Analyzer 3.0 and VDJTools were used for repertoire analysis, which covered basic statistics, V/J segment usage, diversity estimates, rarefaction and pairwise overlap. Diversity was estimated with Chao1, ChaoE, Efron-Thisted, Shannon and inverse Simpson indices, and also on datasets down-sampled to the smallest sample. For repertoire overlap, CDR3 nucleotide sequence, V gene and J gene had to match strictly, and clustering was done by Jaccard-based multidimensional scaling. On average, thymus samples gave hundreds of thousands of unique TCRB clonotypes, whereas blood samples gave roughly 80,000.

Sequencing was performed on thymocytes. Rearrangement joined TRBV27 to TRBJ2-7; TRBD1 fits 10 bases in the junction. The sequence was obtained from a boy under three years old with a congenital heart defect. Donor details come from another sample of the same person, matched by shared clones. The DNA is TGTGCCAGCAGTTCCAGAGGGCCGACAGGGGGCAGGTACGAGCAGTACTTC. Translated, it reads CASSSRGPTGGRYEQYF.